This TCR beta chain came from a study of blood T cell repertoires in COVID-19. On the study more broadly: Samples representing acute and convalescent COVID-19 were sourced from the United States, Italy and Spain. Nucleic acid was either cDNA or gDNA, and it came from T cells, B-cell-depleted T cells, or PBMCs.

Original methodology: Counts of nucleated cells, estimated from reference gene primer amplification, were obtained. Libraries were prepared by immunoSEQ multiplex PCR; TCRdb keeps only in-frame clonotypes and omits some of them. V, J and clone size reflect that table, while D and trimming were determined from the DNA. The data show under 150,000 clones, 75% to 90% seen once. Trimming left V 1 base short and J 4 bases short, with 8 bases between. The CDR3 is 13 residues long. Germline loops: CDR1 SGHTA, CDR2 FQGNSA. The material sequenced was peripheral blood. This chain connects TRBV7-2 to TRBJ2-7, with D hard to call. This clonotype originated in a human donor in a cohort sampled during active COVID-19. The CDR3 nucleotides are TGTGCCAGCAGCTTAGATGCTATTTACGAGCAGTACTTC. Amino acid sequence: CASSLDAIYEQYF.